The entry that follows covers one T cell receptor (beta chain) sequence. Antigen specificity is unknown. This sample was included in a study of response to subunit inactivated influenza vaccine. MiXCR was run by TCRdb on the RT-PCR reads, yielding one entry per CDR3 protein. The sample yields 400,000 to 650,000 distinct CDR3 sequences, approximately 7.2% seen once. Study-level findings and limits: Only a handful of new T cells, the authors suggested, are recruited with each seasonal influenza vaccination.

There are 15 residues in the CDR3. Trimming left V 8 bases short and J 2 bases short, with 16 bases between. This chain connects TRBV12-3 or TRBV12-4 to TRBJ1-3; TRBD1 is a possible D gene (5 bases). The receptor was derived from a man aged 45-69 years who received an inactivated influenza vaccine. The sample consisted of PBMCs from blood, taken 23 to 25 months after vaccination. CDR3 amino acids: CASGRDGQTGNTIYF. In DNA, the CDR3 is TGTGCCAGCGGGCGGGACGGCCAGACTGGAAACACCATATATTTT.